The sequence of this T cell receptor (beta chain) was determined in a study of response to subunit inactivated influenza vaccine. CDR1 MDHEN and CDR2 SYDVKM come from the germline V gene. This CDR3 has 11 residues. Study results and limitations: Authors suggested few new T cells are recruited by each seasonal influenza vaccination.

TCRdb recomputed calls from the RT-PCR reads with MiXCR, one row per CDR3 protein. The table records about half a million distinct CDR3 sequences, 7.6% of them present only once. This clonotype was seen a handful of times. Its antigen is as yet unknown. One end of the junction is discordant with germline, which a read error may explain. This specimen consisted of PBMCs from blood, obtained around 25 months after vaccination. This sequence originates from a man between 45 and 75 years old who received an inactivated influenza vaccine. The chain uses TRBV28 and TRBJ2-3; 8 bases are a match to TRBD2. The CDR3 protein is CASRSGRAQYF. CDR3 sequence (DNA): TGTGCCAGCAGAAGCGGGAGAGCGCAGTATTTC.